This record covers a single T cell receptor beta chain. Its recognized antigen is unknown. Base-call qualities are not available, and no considerably larger clone is one nucleotide away. The entire amount of isolated RNA was reverse transcribed using the High Capacity cDNA Reverse Transcription Kit, so the sequenced TCRB transcripts were expressed ones. Deep immunoSEQ sequencing was performed on naive, central memory and regulatory T cell samples, with an average of about 3.6 million total reads per sample. Sorted cells were lysed in RLT buffer and RNA was extracted with DNase-treated RNeasy Micro or Mini kits, depending on cell number. To prevent cross-contamination, each cell subset was processed individually, whereas patient and healthy donor samples were processed jointly. The immunoSEQ multiplex PCR was used to amplify TCRB sequences from cDNA, generating 87-bp fragments that spanned the CDR3 region. Amplicons were sequenced on the Illumina HiSeq platform. The study's processing was this. PCR bias was corrected computationally using synthetic template baselines, and reads within Hamming distance 2 were collapsed, with unmergeable singletons discarded. Reads were aligned against IMGT so that V, D and J genes, CDR3 length and insertions or deletions at six rearrangement sites could be assigned. Within each subset, clonotype counts were normalized to the number of sorted cells before true diversity and Gini coefficients were calculated with the tcR R package. The overlap coefficient, calculated on TCRB nucleotide sequences, was used to measure repertoire sharing. The clones in this table, taken by TCRdb from immuneACCESS, are in-frame only. Not every clone is retained; where verified, under half of the shortfall comes from an unresolved V gene, and the cause of the rest is unknown. V and J calls plus clone size are reproduced from that table; the DNA served to infer D and trimming. The sample contains tens of thousands of clones, approximately 61% of them found a single time. Approximately 1.6% of the sample comes from the top ten.

The data were taken from a study of beta chain features in type 1 diabetes (dated by TCRdb to the late 2010s). About the investigation overall: Mean age, gender distribution, total cell number and subset yield were not different between patients and healthy donors. A total of roughly 99,000,000 sorted cells were examined across all samples, and the number of cells per subset was strongly correlated with RNA yield. The study compared TCRB repertoires of sorted circulating CD4+ T cell subsets between recently diagnosed type 1 diabetes patients and matched healthy donors. Regulatory and stem cell-like memory subsets were obtained from only 8 patients and about eight healthy donors, while naive and central memory subsets were obtained from all 30 or so donors. What the work shows at the level of the full study, not this receptor alone: Patients with type 1 diabetes made fewer insertions and deleted more nucleotides at VDJ recombination sites, implying thymic rearrangement abnormalities. Shorter templates might have been favored by PCR, but patient and control samples were amplified and corrected together, so both groups would have been affected equally by any skew. Naive, central memory and regulatory TCRB repertoires appeared to be more alike among patients than among healthy donors. Because cDNA was sequenced instead of genomic DNA, highly expressing activated cells could be over-represented, though the groups showed no difference in activation or CD3 levels. Because small numbers of individuals were included in the HLA sub-analyses, any influence of HLA type on TCRB rearrangement was left unresolved. A moderate but significant shortening of TCRB CDR3 length was observed in type 1 diabetes patients in all four CD4+ subsets.

Each donor gave one peripheral blood draw, approximately 100 mL on average, collected into heparinised tubes. A BD FACSAria II was used to sort naive, central memory, regulatory and stem cell-like memory CD4+ T cells with a panel that included CD45RO, CCR7, CD25, CD127, CD95 and CD27. Purity was above 95% for every sorted population. PBMCs were isolated right away by Lymphoprep density gradient centrifugation and were stained directly, without culture. Samples were stained and sorted in pairs, with one healthy donor and one patient per experiment, so that batch effects were minimized. This sequence was found in a man between 25 and 39 years old with type 1 diabetes. Some clones in this sample may be carry-over from other donors' samples. The specimen was Tregs from blood. The cell subset or site label for this specimen denotes: regulatory CD4+ T cells.

The bases read TGCAGCGTTGTCTTACAAGGCAATCAGCCCCAGCATTTT. This is translated as CSVVLQGNQPQHF. The V gene is TRBV29-1 and the J gene is TRBJ1-5; no D gene can be assigned with confidence. V loses 4 bases of germline sequence and J loses 2 bases, and the interval between the two ends is 9 bases. The CDR3 goes from the cysteine to the phenylalanine over 13 residues. Solely the CDR3 DNA is kept, with 39 bases framed from the first base. According to the germline V gene, CDR1 reads SQVTM and CDR2 reads ANQGSEA.